This T cell receptor beta chain was retrieved from a study of cytomegalovirus exposure and HLA in healthy donors. The CDR3 loop spans 14 amino acids. V lost 0 bases to trimming and J lost 7 bases, with 10 bases between them. CDR1 is SNHLY and CDR2 is FYNNEI in the germline V gene. The assay was immunoSEQ multiplex PCR, and TCRdb's table has in-frame clones only and misses some. Of some 210,000 clones listed, around 87% are singletons. The clonotype comes from a woman in her late teens or twenties in good health and CMV-seropositive. The chain combines TRBV2 with TRBJ1-5; no reliable D call. The sequencing sample was made of PBMCs. The CDR3, as DNA: TGTGCCAGCAGTGAAGCGCCCCCCGGGCAGCCCCAGCATTTT. It codes for CASSEAPPGQPQHF. The full variable domain, with the rest looked up from reference TRBV2 and TRBJ1-5, is EPEVTQTPSHQVTQMGQEVILRCVPISNHLYFYWYRQILGQKVEFLVSFYNNEISEKSEIFDDQFSVERPDGSNFTLKIRSTKLEDSAMYFCASSEAPPGQPQHFGDGTRLSIL.